Presented here are 14 T cell receptor beta chains from one specimen sequenced in a study of vaccination effects on CD4 cells after COVID-19. Antigen specificity for these receptors is unknown. CD4+ T cells specific for antigen were expanded with viral peptide pools by the ViraFEST assay before sequencing. Isolation of CD4+ T cells took place after about ten days of culture. Each participant was administered two doses of either the BNT162b2 or the mRNA-1273 vaccine. The protocol was immunoSEQ multiplex PCR, while the TCRdb copy is restricted to in-frame clones and leaves out a portion. Counted here are tens of thousands of clones, 75% to 85% occurring once; the ten biggest clones make up 0.95% to 1.5%. Sequencing used CD4+ T cells from PBMCs cultured with HCoV-229E spike peptides, obtained after COVID-19 vaccination. These receptors were collected from a human donor who received a COVID-19 vaccine.

The V gene is TRBV2, the J gene TRBJ1-1; D perhaps matches TRBD1 (5 bases). CDR3 length: 14 amino acids. Trimming removed 8 bases at V and 2 bases at J, with 15 bases between. Looked up from germline, CDR1 is SNHLY and CDR2 is FYNNEI. The CDR3 protein is CASRAGRYNTEAFF. The CDR3 DNA sequence: TGTGCCAGCCGGGCAGGGCGGTATAACACTGAAGCTTTCTTT.

This clone was seen just once. V gene TRBV6-1 combines with J gene TRBJ1-5, with no clear D. The CDR3 is 12 residues long. CDR1 is MNHNS, CDR2 SASEGT, per germline. Trimming removed 2 bases at V and 4 bases at J, with 3 bases between. The CDR3 is CASSERNQPQHF. CDR3 nucleotides: TGTGCCAGCAGTGAACGGAATCAGCCCCAGCATTTT.

The V and J genes are TRBV9 and TRBJ1-2, with D unclear. The CDR3 contains 14 residues. CDR1 and CDR2 (germline): SGDLS, YYNGEE. V lost 7 bases to trimming and J lost 2 bases, with 15 bases between them. The CDR3 sequence is CASEWVTFNYGYTF. The CDR3 DNA reads TGTGCCAGCGAATGGGTAACTTTCAACTATGGCTACACCTTC.

V is TRBV6-6 and J is TRBJ2-7, with D tentatively TRBD1 (6 bases). V gave up 2 bases and J gave up 4 bases, with 15 bases separating them. Germline CDR1 and CDR2: MNHNY and SVGAGI (reference sequence). The CDR3 loop spans 15 amino acids. CDR3: CASSYMVGAVYEQYV. CDR3 DNA: TGTGCCAGCAGTTACATGGTGGGGGCTGTGTACGAGCAGTACGTC.

The chain uses TRBV19 and TRBJ2-5; the D gene is possibly TRBD2 (6 bases). The V gene lost 9 bases and the J gene lost 1 base, with 18 bases spanning the gap. This CDR3 region has 15 residues. Germline CDR1 and CDR2: LNHDA and SQIVND (reference sequence). DNA for the CDR3: TGTGCCAGGGCCCCAAGGCAGGGACTCCAAGAGACCCAGTACTTC. Its translation: CARAPRQGLQETQYF.

A few counts support this clone. The rearrangement joins TRBV3-1 (or the pseudogene TRBV3-2) to TRBJ1-4, with D possibly TRBD1 on 6 matching bases. The CDR3 contains 14 residues. CDR1 and CDR2 (germline): LGHDT, YNNKEL (reference sequence). The germline V and J ends were trimmed by 7 bases and 8 bases, with 17 bases remaining between them. For the CDR3, the DNA is TGTGCCAGCACCTCACAGGGTTTCGGCGAAAAACTGTTTTTT. Translating it yields CASTSQGFGEKLFF.

This clone showed up just a few times. The chain carries TRBV3-1 (or the pseudogene TRBV3-2) and TRBJ2-1; TRBD2 aligns across 8 bases. Germline V gives CDR1 LGHDT, CDR2 YNNKEL (reference sequence). V lost 3 bases and J lost 0; bases outside the gene matches: 7. The CDR3 has 17 amino acids. The CDR3 spells CASSQGIAGSSYNEQFF. The CDR3 region has the DNA TGTGCCAGCAGCCAGGGTATAGCGGGGAGCTCCTACAATGAGCAGTTCTTC.

This clone was observed a few times. The V call is TRBV10-3, the J call TRBJ1-6, with D hard to call. There are 14 residues in the CDR3. Trimming removed 5 bases from V and 2 bases from J, with 7 bases in between. Looked up from germline, CDR1 is ENHRY and CDR2 is SYGVKD. CDR3 DNA sequence: TGTGCCATCAGTTCACGGGCCTATAATTCACCCCTCCACTTT. This sequence encodes CAISSRAYNSPLHF.

V gene TRBV29-1 combines with J gene TRBJ1-1; 8 nucleotides agree with TRBD1. CDR1 and CDR2 from the germline V gene are SQVTM and ANQGSEA. The CDR3 is made up of 11 amino acids. The ends lost 8 bases at V and 10 bases at J; junction bases unmatched: 9. The CDR3 is CSPYQGAGAFF. The CDR3 bases are TGCAGCCCCTACCAGGGGGCGGGAGCTTTCTTT.

This sequence joins TRBV29-1 and TRBJ1-5, with 7 bases aligning to TRBD1. The germline gives CDR1 SQVTM, CDR2 ANQGSEA. CDR3 length equals 12 residues. Unmatched junction bases numbered 6, after V lost 8 bases and J lost 5 bases. DNA of the CDR3: TGCAGCACTCGGACAGGAGATCAGCCCCAGCATTTT. Its protein is CSTRTGDQPQHF. Using reference TRBV29-1 and TRBJ1-5 for the parts outside the CDR3, the full variable domain is SAVISQKPSRDICQRGTSLTIQCQVDSQVTMMFWYRQQPGQSLTLIATANQGSEATYESGFVIDKFPISRPNLTFSTLTVSNMSPEDSSIYLCSTRTGDQPQHFGDGTRLSIL.

The rearrangement joins TRBV5-1 to TRBJ2-3, with D possibly being TRBD1 or TRBD2 (5 bases each). V was clipped by 2 bases and J by 3 bases, with 25 bases between them. The CDR3 runs to 19 residues. Germline CDR1 is SGHRS and CDR2 is YFSETQ. The CDR3 reads CASSLRPGTRISQTDTQYF. The DNA of the CDR3 is TGCGCCAGCAGCTTACGTCCCGGGACCAGGATCTCCCAGACAGATACGCAGTATTTT.

This clone showed up just once. The J gene is TRBJ1-5, the V gene TRBV2; a weak D match, TRBD1 (5 bases). V lost 7 bases to trimming and J lost 5 bases, with 15 bases between them. Per the germline V gene, CDR1 is SNHLY and CDR2 is FYNNEI. The CDR3 consists of 14 residues. The DNA of the CDR3 is TGTGCCAGCAAGTCAGTGGGGCTTTATCAGCCCCAGCATTTT. It translates to CASKSVGLYQPQHF. The whole variable domain, filled in from reference TRBV2 and TRBJ1-5, reads EPEVTQTPSHQVTQMGQEVILRCVPISNHLYFYWYRQILGQKVEFLVSFYNNEISEKSEIFDDQFSVERPDGSNFTLKIRSTKLEDSAMYFCASKSVGLYQPQHFGDGTRLSIL.

The chain uses TRBV19 and TRBJ2-7; D might be TRBD2 (5 bases). Trimming removed 4 bases from V and 2 bases from J, with 12 bases in between. Germline V gene sequence: CDR1 LNHDA, CDR2 SQIVND (reference sequence). The CDR3 consists of 14 residues. The CDR3, as DNA: TGTGCCAGTAGTAGATCACTAGGGACCTACGAGCAGTACGTC. Residues: CASSRSLGTYEQYV.

The chain carries TRBV27 and TRBJ1-2, with D tentatively TRBD1 (5 bases). Germline V gene data show CDR1 as MNHEY and CDR2 as SMNVEV (reference sequence). V shed 3 bases and J shed 5 bases, with 13 bases lying between them. The CDR3 is made up of 14 amino acids. CDR3 DNA sequence: TGTGCCAGCAGTTTCCAGGGTACTAGGTATGGCTACACCTTC. This codes for CASSFQGTRYGYTF.